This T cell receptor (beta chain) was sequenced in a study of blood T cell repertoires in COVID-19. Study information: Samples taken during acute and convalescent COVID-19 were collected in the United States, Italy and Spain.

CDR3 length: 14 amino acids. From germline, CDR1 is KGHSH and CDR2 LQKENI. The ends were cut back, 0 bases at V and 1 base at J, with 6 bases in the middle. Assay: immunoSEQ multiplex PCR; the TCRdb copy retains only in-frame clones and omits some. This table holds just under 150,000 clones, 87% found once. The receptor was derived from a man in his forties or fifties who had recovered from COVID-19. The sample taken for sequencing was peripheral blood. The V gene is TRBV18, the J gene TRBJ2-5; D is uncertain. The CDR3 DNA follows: TGTGCCAGCTCACCACCGAGCCTCCAAGAGACCCAGTACTTC. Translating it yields CASSPPSLQETQYF.